This paragraph reports one T cell receptor beta chain. This table comes from immunoSEQ multiplex PCR, and its TCRdb copy is limited to in-frame clones, with some not included. The data hold 65,000 to 85,000 clones, with 88% observed a single time. In germline, CDR1 is KGHSH, CDR2 LQKENI. Trimming left V 1 base short and J 2 bases short, with 8 bases between. The CDR3 is 15 residues long. This record belongs to a study of blood T cell repertoires in COVID-19. The overall study: Samples representing acute and convalescent COVID-19 were sourced from the United States, Italy and Spain.

The specimen was peripheral blood. The TCR originated in a human donor in a cohort sampled during active COVID-19. V is TRBV18 and J is TRBJ2-2, with D unclear. CDR3 DNA sequence: TGTGCCAGCTCACCACTGACATCAAACACCGGGGAGCTGTTTTTT. The encoded protein is CASSPLTSNTGELFF.